This TCR beta chain comes out of a study of blood T cells in healthy people across ages. Study-level findings and limits: One million T cells yielded diversity estimates that were considered underestimates. Aged donors had fewer naive CD4+ cells and lower diversity than long-lived donors.

Germline CDR1 is LGHNA and CDR2 is YSLEER. This CDR3 region has 14 residues. Trimming pared 0 bases from V and 7 bases from J, leaving 10 bases between. The second PCR ran about 6 to 12 cycles with a sample-barcoded 5' primer and J-beta primers. One entry per CDR3 protein results from TCRdb running MiXCR on the 5' RACE reads. In the table there are 1,500,000 or so distinct CDR3 sequences, approximately 59% of which are singletons. This clonotype was counted between two and nine times. What it binds is not known. Roughly 9.8 milliliters of peripheral blood were drawn from each donor. The chain carries TRBV4-3 and TRBJ2-1; D is unresolved. Sequenced input: blood. This TCR was sampled from a man between 18 and 35 years old in good health. In nucleotides, the CDR3 is TGCGCCAGCAGCCAAGATCTAAGGATGAATGAGCAGTTCTTC. Amino acids: CASSQDLRMNEQFF.